Listed below are T cell receptor beta chains from one sample, sequenced in a study of regulatory T cells in long-lasting Graves disease. TCRdb itself ran the multiplex PCR reads through MiXCR, one entry per CDR3 protein. The data show over 350,000 distinct CDR3 sequences, 14% seen once. Another study also made use of these data, one on T cells in Graves' hyperthyroidism and ophthalmopathy.

Sequences were derived from peripheral blood mononuclear cells (PBMCs), sampled at new diagnosis, from a patient treated with antithyroid drugs. These TCRs come from a woman in her forties or fifties with Graves disease. The CDR3 runs from the conserved cysteine through the conserved F or W. The order of the fields is D gene, V gene, J gene, clone size, CDR3 protein, CDR3 DNA. The D gene is left open where the match is weak. Size is omitted from some rows. Given values are once, few, many or a class for expanded clones.

-	TRBV20-1	TRBJ1-6	few	CSARGSGGGTDSPLHF	TGCAGTGCTAGAGGCTCTGGCGGGGGCACTGACTCACCCCTCCACTTT
-	TRBV18	TRBJ1-3	-	CASSPARGSAGNTIYF	TGTGCCAGCTCACCGGCGCGGGGATCCGCTGGAAACACCATATATTTT
-	TRBV14	TRBJ2-7	-	CASSQVGSRRSYEQYF	TGTGCCAGCAGCCAAGTGGGATCTAGAAGGTCCTACGAGCAGTACTTC
TRBD1	TRBV5-1	TRBJ2-3	many	CASSPARYQATGDTQYF	TGCGCCAGCAGCCCCGCGAGGTACCAGGCGACAGGGGATACGCAGTATTTT
-	TRBV20-1	TRBJ1-5	few	CSARGGFWDTNQPQHF	TGCAGTGCTAGAGGGGGATTTTGGGACACAAATCAGCCCCAGCATTTT
TRBD1	TRBV11-2	TRBJ1-4	many	CASSQYRGVGNEKLFF	TGTGCCAGCAGCCAGTACAGGGGTGTCGGTAATGAAAAACTGTTTTTT
-	TRBV28	TRBJ2-7	many	CASLSDQSYEQYF	TGTGCCAGCCTGTCAGACCAGAGCTACGAGCAGTACTTC
TRBD2	TRBV30	TRBJ2-7	many	CAWPRGDNPLAGVWVQYF	TGTGCCTGGCCCCGGGGGGACAACCCACTAGCGGGAGTATGGGTGCAGTACTTC
-	TRBV5-8	TRBJ2-1	-	CASSSYRQGCNEQFF	TGTGCCAGCAGCTCCTACCGCCAGGGCTGCAATGAGCAGTTCTTC
TRBD2	TRBV14	TRBJ2-7	few	CASSQGNGLTGTSGSYEQYF	TGTGCCAGCAGCCAAGGGAACGGACTAACCGGGACTAGCGGGAGTTACGAGCAGTACTTC